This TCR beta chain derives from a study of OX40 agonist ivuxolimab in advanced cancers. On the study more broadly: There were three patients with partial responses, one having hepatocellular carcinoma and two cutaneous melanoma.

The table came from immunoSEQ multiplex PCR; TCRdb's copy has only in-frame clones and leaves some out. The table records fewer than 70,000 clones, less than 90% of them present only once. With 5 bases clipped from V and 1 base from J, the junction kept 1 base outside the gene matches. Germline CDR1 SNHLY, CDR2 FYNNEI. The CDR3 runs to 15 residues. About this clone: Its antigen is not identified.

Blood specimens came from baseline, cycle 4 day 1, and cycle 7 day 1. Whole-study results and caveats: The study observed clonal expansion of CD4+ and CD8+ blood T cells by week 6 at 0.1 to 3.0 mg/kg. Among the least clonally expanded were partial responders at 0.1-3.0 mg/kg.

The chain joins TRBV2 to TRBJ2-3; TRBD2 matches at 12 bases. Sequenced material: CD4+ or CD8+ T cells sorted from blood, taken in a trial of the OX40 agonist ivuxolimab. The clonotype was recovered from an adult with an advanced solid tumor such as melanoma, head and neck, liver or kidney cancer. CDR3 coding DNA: TGTGCCAGCAGTCGACTAGCGGGGGGCACAGATACGCAGTATTTT. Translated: CASSRLAGGTDTQYF. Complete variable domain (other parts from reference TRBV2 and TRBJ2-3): EPEVTQTPSHQVTQMGQEVILRCVPISNHLYFYWYRQILGQKVEFLVSFYNNEISEKSEIFDDQFSVERPDGSNFTLKIRSTKLEDSAMYFCASSRLAGGTDTQYFGPGTRLTVL.